This entry describes one T cell receptor (beta chain). Profiling relied on immunoSEQ multiplex PCR, and the TCRdb table lists in-frame clones only, not all of them. The repertoire holds some 20,000 clones, with 75% to 90% as singletons. The sample originates from a study of blood T cell repertoires in COVID-19. For the study at large: Whether acute or convalescent, the COVID-19 samples came from the United States, Italy and Spain. In each case, the material was cDNA or gDNA derived from T cells, B-cell-depleted T cells, or PBMCs.

The ends were cut back, 5 bases at V and 5 bases at J, with 17 bases in the middle. The CDR3 length is 15 residues. Looked up from germline, CDR1 is SEHNR and CDR2 is FQNEAQ (reference sequence). The rearrangement uses TRBV7-9 and TRBJ2-3; D remains ambiguous. The clonotype comes from a human donor with acute or convalescent COVID-19. The donor label of this sample is uncertain. Sequencing used peripheral blood. The CDR3 coding sequence is TGTGCCAGCAGCGGTATGTCAGTCCCTGGAGATACGCAGTATTTT. Translated, it gives CASSGMSVPGDTQYF.